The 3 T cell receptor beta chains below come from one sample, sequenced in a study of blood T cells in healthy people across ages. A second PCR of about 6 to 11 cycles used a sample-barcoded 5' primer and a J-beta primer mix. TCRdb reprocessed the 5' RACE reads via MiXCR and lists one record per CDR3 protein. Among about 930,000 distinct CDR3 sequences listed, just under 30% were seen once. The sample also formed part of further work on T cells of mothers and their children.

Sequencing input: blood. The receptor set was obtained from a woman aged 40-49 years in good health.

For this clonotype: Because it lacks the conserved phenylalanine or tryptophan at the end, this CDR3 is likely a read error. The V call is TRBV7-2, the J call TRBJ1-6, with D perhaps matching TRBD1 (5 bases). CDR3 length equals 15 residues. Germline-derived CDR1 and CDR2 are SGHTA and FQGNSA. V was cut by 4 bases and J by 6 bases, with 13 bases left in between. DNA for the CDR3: TGTGCCAGCAGCTACACCCCCGGGGGTAATTCACCCCTCCACTTA. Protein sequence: CASSYTPGGNSPLHL.

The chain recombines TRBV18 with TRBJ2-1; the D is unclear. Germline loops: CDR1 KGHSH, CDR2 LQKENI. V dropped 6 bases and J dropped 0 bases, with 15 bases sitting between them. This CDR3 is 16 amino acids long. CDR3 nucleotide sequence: TGTGCCAGCTCTCCGGAAGCTCTGAGCTCCTACAATGAGCAGTTCTTC. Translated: CASSPEALSSYNEQFF.

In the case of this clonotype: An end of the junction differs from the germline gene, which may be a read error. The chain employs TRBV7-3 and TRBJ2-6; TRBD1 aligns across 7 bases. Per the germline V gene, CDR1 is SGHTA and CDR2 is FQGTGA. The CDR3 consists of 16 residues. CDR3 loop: CASGFDRVSGANVLTF. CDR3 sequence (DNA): TGTGCCAGCGGCTTCGACAGGGTCTCTGGGGCCAACGTCCTGACTTTC.